The clone carrying this T cell receptor (beta chain) was counted ten times or more. Its target is not known. This entry is derived from a study of T-cell reconstitution after alpha-beta-depleted transplantation in children. The CDR3 has 12 residues. From germline, CDR1 is MNHNY and CDR2 SVGAGI (reference sequence). V lost 5 bases to trimming and J lost 11 bases, with 13 bases between them. Molecular barcoding with unique molecular identifiers was used for the TCRbeta library. TCRdb called the PCR reads again in MiXCR, with one record for every CDR3 protein. This table has roughly 250,000 distinct CDR3 sequences, around 7.8% appearing once. General study results and limits: Surviving recipient T cells and intrathymic progenitors accounted for some patients' high TCRbeta diversity at day 60. Most T-cell counts and diversity one year after the transplant came from T cells that were newly produced. Several hundred expanded graft clones reportedly gave rise to the alpha-beta T cells present about two months after transplant.

The origin of this receptor is a male patient aged 5 to 17 who had a stem cell transplant for acute lymphoblastic leukemia, so the T cells may come from the graft donor. Sequences were derived from PBMCs, mostly from graft donor cells, sampled 180 days after TCRalphabeta/CD19-depleted stem cell transplant. V gene TRBV6-6 combines with J gene TRBJ2-1; unclear D gene. The DNA of the CDR3 is TGTGCCAGCAGTACGACGGTCTCGAAGCAGTTCTTC. As protein: CASSTTVSKQFF.